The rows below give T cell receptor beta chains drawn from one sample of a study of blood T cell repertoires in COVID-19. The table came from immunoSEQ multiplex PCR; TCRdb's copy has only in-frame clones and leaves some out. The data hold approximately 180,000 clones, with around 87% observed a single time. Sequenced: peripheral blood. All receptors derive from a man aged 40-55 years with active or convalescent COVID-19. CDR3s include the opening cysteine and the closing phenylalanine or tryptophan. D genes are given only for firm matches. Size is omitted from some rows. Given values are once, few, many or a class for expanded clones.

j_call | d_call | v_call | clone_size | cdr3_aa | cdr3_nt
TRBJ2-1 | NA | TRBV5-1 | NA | CASSWPSRGNEQFF | TGCGCCAGCAGCTGGCCGTCCAGGGGTAATGAGCAGTTCTTC
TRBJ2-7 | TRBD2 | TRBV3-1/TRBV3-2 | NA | CASSQGLAGGLSSYEQYF | TGTGCCAGCAGCCAAGGACTAGCGGGGGGCCTGAGCTCCTACGAGCAGTACTTC
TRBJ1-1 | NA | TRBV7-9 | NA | CASSPFGGAAEAFF | TGTGCCAGCAGCCCCTTCGGAGGGGCTGCGGAAGCTTTCTTT
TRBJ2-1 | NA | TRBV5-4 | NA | CASSPPDSSSSYNEQFF | TGTGCCAGCAGCCCTCCCGACAGTTCCAGCTCCTACAATGAGCAGTTCTTC
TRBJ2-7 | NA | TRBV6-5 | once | CASTGGLFREQYF | TGTGCCAGCACCGGAGGACTCTTTCGGGAGCAGTACTTC
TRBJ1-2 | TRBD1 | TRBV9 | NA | CASSVTGVDYGYTF | TGTGCCAGCAGCGTGACAGGGGTTGACTATGGCTACACCTTC
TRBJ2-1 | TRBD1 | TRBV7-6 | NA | CASSARPGQDSYNEQFF | TGTGCCAGCAGCGCTCGACCGGGACAGGACTCCTACAATGAGCAGTTCTTC
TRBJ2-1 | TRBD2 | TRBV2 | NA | CASSIGGSGESSYNEQFF | TGTGCCAGCTCAATCGGTGGTAGCGGGGAGAGCTCCTACAATGAGCAGTTCTTC
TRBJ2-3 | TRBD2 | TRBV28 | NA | CASSLSGENTDTQYF | TGTGCCAGCAGTCTTAGCGGGGAGAACACAGATACGCAGTATTTT
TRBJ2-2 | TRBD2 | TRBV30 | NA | CASFLGSGRTGELFF | TGTGCTTCCTTCTTGGGTAGCGGGAGGACCGGGGAGCTGTTTTTT
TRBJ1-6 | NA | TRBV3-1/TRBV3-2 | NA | CASSRLELRNSPLHF | TGTGCCAGCAGCCGGCTGGAGTTGCGGAATTCACCCCTCCACTTT
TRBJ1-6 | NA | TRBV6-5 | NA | CASRYGHDNSPLHF | TGTGCCAGCAGGTACGGACACGATAATTCACCCCTCCACTTT
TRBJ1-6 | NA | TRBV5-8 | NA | CASSLVRGGNSPLHF | TGTGCCAGCAGCTTGGTTAGAGGGGGTAATTCACCCCTCCACTTT
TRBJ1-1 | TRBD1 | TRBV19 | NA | CASSLRDRVTEAFF | TGTGCCAGTAGTCTTCGGGACAGGGTGACTGAAGCTTTCTTT
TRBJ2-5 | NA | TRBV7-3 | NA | CASSPGIQETQYF | TGTGCCAGCAGCCCAGGGATACAAGAGACCCAGTACTTC
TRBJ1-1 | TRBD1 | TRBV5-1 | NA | CASVGQANTEAFF | TGCGCCAGCGTCGGACAGGCGAACACTGAAGCTTTCTTT
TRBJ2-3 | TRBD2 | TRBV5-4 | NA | CASSSGGGTDTQYF | TGTGCCAGCAGCTCCGGGGGAGGGACAGATACGCAGTATTTT
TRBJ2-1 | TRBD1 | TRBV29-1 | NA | CSVEGQDRTNEQFF | TGCAGCGTTGAAGGCCAGGACAGGACGAATGAGCAGTTCTTC
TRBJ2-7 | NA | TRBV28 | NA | CASSSTGTYEQYF | TGTGCCAGCAGTTCCACAGGTACCTACGAGCAGTACTTC
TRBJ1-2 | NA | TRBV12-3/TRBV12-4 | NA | CASSSRVGYTF | TGTGCCAGCAGTTCCAGGGTCGGCTACACCTTC
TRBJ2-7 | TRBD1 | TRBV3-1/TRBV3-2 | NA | CASSHLDRDTYEQYF | TGTGCCAGCAGCCATCTAGACAGGGACACCTACGAGCAGTACTTC
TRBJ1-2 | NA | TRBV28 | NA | CASSFHNYGYTF | TGTGCCAGCAGTTTTCATAACTATGGCTACACCTTC
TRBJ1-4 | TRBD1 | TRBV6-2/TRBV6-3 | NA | CASSPHGTGGTELFF | TGTGCCAGCAGTCCCCACGGGACAGGGGGAACGGAACTGTTTTTT
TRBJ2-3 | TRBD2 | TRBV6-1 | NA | CASSENPSGAATQYF | TGTGCCAGCAGTGAAAATCCTAGCGGGGCGGCTACGCAGTATTTT
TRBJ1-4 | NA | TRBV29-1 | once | CSVAVQTGKLFF | TGCAGCGTAGCGGTGCAGACAGGAAAACTGTTTTTT
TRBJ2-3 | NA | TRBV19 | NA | CASRSNKGMRADTQYF | TGTGCCAGTAGGTCAAACAAGGGAATGAGGGCAGATACGCAGTATTTT
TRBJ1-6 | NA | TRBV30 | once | CAWSGRADSPLHF | TGTGCCTGGAGTGGCAGGGCGGATTCACCCCTCCACTTT
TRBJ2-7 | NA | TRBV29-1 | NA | CSVKTPQGHEQYF | TGCAGCGTCAAGACACCTCAGGGGCACGAGCAGTACTTC
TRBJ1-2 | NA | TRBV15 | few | CATSSGGQYGYTF | TGTGCCACCAGCAGTGGTGGCCAATATGGCTACACCTTC
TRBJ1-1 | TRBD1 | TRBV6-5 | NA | CASSSGQGATEAFF | TGTGCCAGCAGTTCGGGACAGGGGGCGACTGAAGCTTTCTTT
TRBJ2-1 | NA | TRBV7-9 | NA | CASSAQGGQQFF | TGTGCCAGCAGCGCCCAGGGGGGTCAGCAGTTCTTC
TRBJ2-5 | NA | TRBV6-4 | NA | CASSRSREETQYF | TGTGCCAGCAGCCGATCCAGGGAAGAGACCCAGTACTTC
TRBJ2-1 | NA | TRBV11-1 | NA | CASSLPPVNEQFF | TGTGCCAGCAGCTTACCCCCTGTGAATGAGCAGTTCTTC
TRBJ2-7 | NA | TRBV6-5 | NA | CASREGHPSSYEQYF | TGTGCCAGCAGAGAGGGCCATCCCAGCTCCTACGAGCAGTACTTC
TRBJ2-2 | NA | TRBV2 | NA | CASIPSAGELFF | TGTGCCAGTATTCCTAGCGCCGGGGAGCTGTTTTTT
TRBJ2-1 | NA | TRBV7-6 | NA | CASSLALQLHSYNEQFF | TGTGCCAGCAGCTTAGCGCTCCAGTTACACTCCTACAATGAGCAGTTCTTC
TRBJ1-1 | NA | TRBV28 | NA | CATFSPREAFF | TGTGCCACATTTAGCCCAAGAGAAGCTTTCTTT
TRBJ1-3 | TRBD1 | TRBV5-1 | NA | CASSLAVLGTGGFSGNTIYF | TGCGCCAGCAGCTTGGCCGTACTAGGGACAGGGGGTTTCTCTGGAAACACCATATATTTT
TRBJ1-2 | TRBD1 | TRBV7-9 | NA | CASSLPGGYGYTF | TGTGCCAGCAGCTTACCAGGGGGCTATGGCTACACCTTC
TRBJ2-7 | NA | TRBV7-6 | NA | CASSLVGSEPGEQYF | TGTGCCAGCAGCTTAGTTGGGAGTGAGCCGGGGGAGCAGTACTTC
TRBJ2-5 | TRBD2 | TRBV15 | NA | CATSRAGGEKTQYF | TGTGCCACCAGCCGCGCTGGGGGGGAGAAGACCCAGTACTTC
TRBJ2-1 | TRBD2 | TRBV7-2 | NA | CASSATSGGPRFF | TGTGCCAGCAGCGCGACTAGCGGGGGGCCGAGGTTCTTC
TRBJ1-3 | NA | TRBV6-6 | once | CASTPRAGNTIYF | TGTGCCAGCACCCCGAGGGCTGGAAACACCATATATTTT
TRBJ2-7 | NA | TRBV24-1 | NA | CATSDSITGTYEQYF | TGTGCCACCAGTGATTCTATAACAGGGACCTACGAGCAGTACTTC
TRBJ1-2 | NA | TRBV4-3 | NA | CASSQESYLGYTF | TGCGCCAGCAGCCAAGAGAGCTATCTTGGCTACACCTTC
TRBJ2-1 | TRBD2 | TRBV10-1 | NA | CASSELAAGGLSYNEQFF | TGCGCCAGCAGTGAGTTAGCAGCGGGGGGCCTTTCCTACAATGAGCAGTTCTTC
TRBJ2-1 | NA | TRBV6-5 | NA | CASSSRGGGEYNEQFF | TGTGCCAGCAGTTCGCGGGGCGGTGGGGAATACAATGAGCAGTTCTTC